This TCR beta chain was recorded in a study of response to subunit inactivated influenza vaccine. This clonotype appeared once. No antigen is known for it. The study's findings and limits: Every seasonal influenza vaccination brings in few new T cells, the authors suggested.

The CDR3 contains 16 residues. After removal of 0 bases from V and 2 bases from J, the junction contained 4 bases not matched to a gene. CDR1 is SGHKS and CDR2 is YYEKEE in the germline V gene (reference sequence). A single record per CDR3 protein comes from TCRdb applying MiXCR to the RT-PCR reads. The sample contains hundreds of thousands of distinct CDR3 sequences, 7.6% of which appear only once. This sequence originates from a man between 50 and 75 years old who received an inactivated influenza vaccine. The V and J genes are TRBV5-5 and TRBJ1-2; TRBD1 matches at 10 bases. The sequencing here drew on PBMCs from blood, taken around 2 years after vaccination. The CDR3 DNA reads TGTGCCAGCAGCTTGGGGGCGGGACAGGGGAACTATGGCTACACCTTC. It encodes CASSLGAGQGNYGYTF.